The clone carrying this T cell receptor beta chain was recorded a few times. How the authors handled the data: Amplified reference gene primers provided the basis for estimating nucleated cell counts. Method: immunoSEQ multiplex PCR; TCRdb's copy keeps in-frame clones and lacks some. V and J calls and clone size are as listed in that table; D and trimming were resolved from the DNA. Among 100,000 to 120,000 clones, roughly 87% were seen once, and the ten largest hold 4.1%. V trimming: 0 bases; J trimming: 4 bases; junction bases outside the gene matches: 4. Looked up from germline, CDR1 is SGHRS and CDR2 is YFSETQ. The CDR3 loop spans 15 amino acids. This entry belongs to a study of blood T cell repertoires in COVID-19. Study in general: COVID-19 samples, acute and convalescent, were from the United States, Italy and Spain. T cells, B-cell-depleted T cells, or PBMCs provided the cDNA or gDNA that served as material.

The receptor's source is a man in his forties or fifties with acute or convalescent COVID-19. Sequencing used peripheral blood. The rearrangement joins TRBV5-1 to TRBJ1-1, with 9 nucleotides matching TRBD1. The CDR3 here is CASSLAGQGFTEAFF. The CDR3 DNA reads TGCGCCAGCAGCTTGGCCGGACAGGGGTTCACTGAAGCTTTCTTT.